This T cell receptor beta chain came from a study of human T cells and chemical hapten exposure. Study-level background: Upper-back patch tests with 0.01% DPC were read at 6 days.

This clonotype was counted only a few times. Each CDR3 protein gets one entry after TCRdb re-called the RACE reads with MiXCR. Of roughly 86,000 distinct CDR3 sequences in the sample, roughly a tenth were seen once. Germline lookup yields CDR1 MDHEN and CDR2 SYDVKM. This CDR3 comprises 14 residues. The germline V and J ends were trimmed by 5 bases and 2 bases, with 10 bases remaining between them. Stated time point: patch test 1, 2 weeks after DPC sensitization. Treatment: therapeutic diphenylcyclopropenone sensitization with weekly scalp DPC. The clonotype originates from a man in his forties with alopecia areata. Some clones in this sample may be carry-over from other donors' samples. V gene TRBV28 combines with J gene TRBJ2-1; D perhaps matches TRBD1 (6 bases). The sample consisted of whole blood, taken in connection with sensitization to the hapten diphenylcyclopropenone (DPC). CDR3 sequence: CASSHRDTYNEQFF. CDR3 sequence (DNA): TGTGCCAGCAGTCACCGGGACACCTACAATGAGCAGTTCTTC.